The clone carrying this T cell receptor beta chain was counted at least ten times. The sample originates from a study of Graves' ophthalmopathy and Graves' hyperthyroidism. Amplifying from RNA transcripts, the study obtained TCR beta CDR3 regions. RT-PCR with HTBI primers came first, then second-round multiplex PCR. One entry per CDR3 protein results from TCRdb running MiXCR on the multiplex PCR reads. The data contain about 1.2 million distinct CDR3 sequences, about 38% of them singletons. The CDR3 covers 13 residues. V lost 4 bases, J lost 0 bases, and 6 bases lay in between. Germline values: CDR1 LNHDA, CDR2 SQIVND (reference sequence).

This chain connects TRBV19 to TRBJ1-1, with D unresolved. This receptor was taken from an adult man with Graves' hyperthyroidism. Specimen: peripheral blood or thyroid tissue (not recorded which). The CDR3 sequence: CASSRNVNTEAFF. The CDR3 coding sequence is TGTGCCAGTAGTAGAAACGTGAACACTGAAGCTTTCTTT. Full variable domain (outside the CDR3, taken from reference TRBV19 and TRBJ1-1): DGGITQSPKYLFRKEGQNVTLSCEQNLNHDAMYWYRQDPGQGLRLIYYSQIVNDFQKGDIAEGYSVSREKKESFPLTVTSAQKNPTAFYLCASSRNVNTEAFFGQGTRLTVV.